This record concerns one T cell receptor (beta chain) sequence. The sample originates from a study of PD-1 and CTLA-4 blockade in melanoma. The CDR3 covers 13 residues. CDR1 SGHAT and CDR2 FQNNGV come from the germline V gene. Trimming shortened V by 1 base and J by 5 bases, and 8 bases separated the two germline ends. This table comes from immunoSEQ multiplex PCR, and its TCRdb copy is limited to in-frame clones, with some not included. The table includes roughly 30,000 clones, more than 85% detected once. The chain uses TRBV11-2 and TRBJ1-2; no clear D gene. This receptor was obtained from a human donor with melanoma. The source material was CD8+ T cells from peripheral blood, sampled from a patient given anti-PD-1 treatment. The CDR3 protein is CASSLGGSYGYTF. The CDR3 region has the DNA TGTGCCAGCAGCTTAGGAGGGAGTTATGGCTACACCTTC.